These T cell receptor beta chains were read from a single sample in a study of blood T cell repertoires in COVID-19. Data came from immunoSEQ multiplex PCR; TCRdb stores just in-frame clones and leaves some out. The sample has roughly 150,000 clones, 79% seen once. Material: PBMCs or T cells enriched from blood (not recorded which). These receptors were obtained from a woman aged 65 to 85 in a cohort exposed to, infected with or recovered from COVID-19 (not recorded which). Each CDR3 is given with its conserved first and last residue. A D gene is named only where the DNA matches it firmly. Size values are once, few and many counts, or a class for expanded clones, and some rows have none.

length | J | size | D | V | CDR3 | DNA
16 | TRBJ2-1 | - | TRBD2 | TRBV7-3 | CASSLQPGGLYNEQFF | TGTGCCAGCAGCTTACAACCGGGAGGGCTTTACAATGAGCAGTTCTTC
15 | TRBJ2-1 | once | TRBD2 | TRBV9 | CASSAGLYSYNEQFF | TGTGCCAGCAGCGCGGGACTATACTCCTACAATGAGCAGTTCTTC
15 | TRBJ1-5 | - | TRBD1 | TRBV28 | CASSRAGGSSQPQHF | TGTGCCAGCAGTCGCGCAGGGGGCTCGAGTCAGCCCCAGCATTTT
13 | TRBJ1-4 | - | - | TRBV7-2 | CASSLASREKLFF | TGTGCCAGCAGCTTAGCTTCTCGGGAAAAACTGTTTTTT
15 | TRBJ2-1 | - | TRBD2 | TRBV7-3 | CASSPASGSSYEQFF | TGTGCCAGCAGCCCTGCTAGCGGGAGTTCGTATGAGCAGTTCTTC
16 | TRBJ2-4 | - | TRBD1 | TRBV10-3 | CAISETGTAGSDIQYF | TGTGCCATCAGTGAAACTGGGACAGCTGGTTCGGACATTCAGTACTTC
14 | TRBJ1-1 | once | TRBD1 | TRBV12-5 | CATPTGTVNTEAFF | TGTGCTACTCCGACAGGGACTGTCAACACTGAAGCTTTCTTT
12 | TRBJ2-7 | - | - | TRBV12-3/TRBV12-4 | CASSLTRYEQYF | TGTGCCAGCAGTCTGACTCGTTACGAGCAGTACTTC
13 | TRBJ2-5 | once | - | TRBV7-2 | CASSRQVQETQYF | TGTGCCAGCAGCCGCCAGGTCCAAGAGACCCAGTACTTC
11 | TRBJ1-2 | - | - | TRBV28 | CASGQNYGYTF | TGTGCCAGTGGACAGAACTATGGCTACACCTTC
17 | TRBJ2-7 | - | TRBD2 | TRBV5-6 | CASSLEVAGGHKYEQYF | TGTGCCAGCAGCTTGGAGGTAGCGGGAGGGCATAAATACGAGCAGTACTTC